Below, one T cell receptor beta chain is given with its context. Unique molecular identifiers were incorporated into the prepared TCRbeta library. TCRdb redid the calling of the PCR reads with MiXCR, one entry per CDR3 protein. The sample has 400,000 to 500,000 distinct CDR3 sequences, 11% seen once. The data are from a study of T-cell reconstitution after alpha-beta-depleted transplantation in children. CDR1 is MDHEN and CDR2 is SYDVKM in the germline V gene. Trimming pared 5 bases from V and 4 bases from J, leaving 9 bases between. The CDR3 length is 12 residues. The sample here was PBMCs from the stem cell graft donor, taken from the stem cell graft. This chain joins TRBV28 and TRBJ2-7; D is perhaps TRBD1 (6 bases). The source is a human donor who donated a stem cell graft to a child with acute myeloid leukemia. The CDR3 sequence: CASSTGYYEQYV. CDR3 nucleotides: TGTGCCAGCAGTACAGGGTATTACGAGCAGTACGTC.